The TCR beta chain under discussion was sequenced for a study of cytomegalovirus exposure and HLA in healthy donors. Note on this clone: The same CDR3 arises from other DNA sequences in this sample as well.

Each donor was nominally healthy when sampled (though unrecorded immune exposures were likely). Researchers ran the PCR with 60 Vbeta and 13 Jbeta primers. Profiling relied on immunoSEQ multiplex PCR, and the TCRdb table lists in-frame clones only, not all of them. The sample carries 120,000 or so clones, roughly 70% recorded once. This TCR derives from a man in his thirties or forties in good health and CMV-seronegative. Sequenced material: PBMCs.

The CDR3: CASSSRTGGGETQYF. DNA of the CDR3: TGTGCCAGCAGCTCGCGGACAGGGGGTGGGGAGACCCAGTACTTC. The chain joins TRBV5-4 to TRBJ2-5; TRBD1 aligns across 10 bases. CDR1 SGHNT and CDR2 YYREEE come from the germline V gene (reference sequence). V shed 3 bases and J 5 bases; nucleotides not matched to a gene: 7. This CDR3 is built from 15 residues.